These 15 T cell receptor beta chains came from one sample sequenced in a study of blood T cell repertoires in COVID-19. Clones were sequenced by immunoSEQ multiplex PCR, and TCRdb holds only the in-frame ones, with some missing. The sample contains 50,000 to 60,000 clones, 85% to 90% of which appear only once. Sequencing was performed on peripheral blood. Receptors originate from a human donor in a cohort sampled during active COVID-19.

This chain connects TRBV19 to TRBJ2-2; 11 bases line up with TRBD1. The V gene end was trimmed by 6 bases and the J gene end by 3 bases; junction bases not matched to a gene: 9. The length of the CDR3 is 17 residues. CDR1 LNHDA and CDR2 SQIVND come from the germline V gene (reference sequence). CDR3 loop: CASRPRDRGGHTGELFF. The CDR3 DNA sequence: TGTGCCAGTAGGCCCCGGGACAGGGGGGGACACACCGGGGAGCTGTTTTTT.

Only a few counts were recorded for this clone. CDR3 region: CASSRQLAGYNEQFF. The CDR3 coding sequence is TGTGCCAGCAGCCGCCAGCTAGCGGGTTACAATGAGCAGTTCTTC. This chain connects TRBV7-3 to TRBJ2-1; the match to TRBD2 covers 8 bases. The CDR3 totals 15 residues. Germline CDR1 is SGHTA and CDR2 is FQGTGA. The junction had 7 bases not matched to a gene; V was cut back by 5 bases and J by 4 bases.

The chain employs TRBV18 and TRBJ1-1; TRBD1 aligns across 7 bases. V shed 2 bases and J 1 base; nucleotides not matched to a gene: 1. Germline CDR1 KGHSH, CDR2 LQKENI. CDR3 size: 14 residues. The CDR3 nucleotides read TGTGCCAGCTCACCAGCAGGGGGGAACACTGAAGCTTTCTTT. This sequence encodes CASSPAGGNTEAFF. Filled out from reference TRBV18 and TRBJ1-1, the complete variable domain reads NAGVMQNPRHLVRRRGQEARLRCSPMKGHSHVYWYRQLPEEGLKFMVYLQKENIIDESGMPKERFSAEFPKEGPSILRIQQVVRGDSAAYFCASSPAGGNTEAFFGQGTRLTVV.

This chain connects TRBV28 to TRBJ1-2; D gene uncertain. Germline V CDR1 and CDR2: MDHEN, SYDVKM. The V end lost 7 bases, the J end lost 8 bases, and 14 bases lay between the germline ends. The CDR3 loop spans 12 amino acids. This CDR3 reads CASTQPGRGYTF. As DNA, the CDR3 is TGTGCCAGCACCCAACCCGGGAGGGGCTACACCTTC.

The gene calls are TRBV5-4 and TRBJ2-3; tentatively, D is TRBD2 (5 bases). CDR1 and CDR2 from the germline V gene are SGHNT and YYREEE (reference sequence). V shed 6 bases and J shed 2 bases, with 13 bases lying between them. The CDR3 extends over 14 amino acids. The CDR3: CASNSLGFTDTQYF. The CDR3 region has the DNA TGTGCCAGCAACTCACTAGGGTTCACAGATACGCAGTATTTT.

The chain couples TRBV5-6 to TRBJ2-5; maybe TRBD1 (5 bases). V was trimmed by 1 base and J by 3 bases, leaving 7 bases between them. Looked up from germline, CDR1 is SGHDT and CDR2 is YYEEEE. This CDR3 comprises 13 residues. This CDR3 is CASSLSREETQYF. CDR3 DNA: TGTGCCAGCAGCTTGAGCAGGGAAGAGACCCAGTACTTC. Full variable domain (rest looked up from reference TRBV5-6 and TRBJ2-5): DAGVTQSPTHLIKTRGQQVTLRCSPKSGHDTVSWYQQALGQGPQFIFQYYEEEERQRGNFPDRFSGHQFPNYSSELNVNALLLGDSALYLCASSLSREETQYFGPGTRLLVL.

This chain links TRBV19 with TRBJ1-4; 9 bases fit TRBD1. Germline trimming cut 3 bases from V and 7 bases from J; bases unmatched to any gene: 9. This CDR3 is built from 16 residues. Germline V gene sequence: CDR1 LNHDA, CDR2 SQIVND (reference sequence). CDR3 sequence: CASSMTGTGSSEKLFF. The CDR3 DNA follows: TGTGCCAGTAGTATGACGGGGACAGGGAGCAGTGAAAAACTGTTTTTT.

The chain carries TRBV18 and TRBJ1-5, with D possibly being TRBD1 (6 bases). The CDR3 covers 14 residues. Germline V gene lookup returns CDR1 KGHSH and CDR2 LQKENI. Trimming removed 2 bases from V and 3 bases from J, with 8 bases in between. The CDR3 bases are TGTGCCAGCTCACCAGCAGGGGACAATCAGCCCCAGCATTTT. This translates into CASSPAGDNQPQHF.

The chain carries TRBV28 and TRBJ2-3; 8 bases map to TRBD2. Per germline, CDR1 MDHEN and CDR2 SYDVKM. This CDR3 has 16 amino acids. J gave up 0 bases and V 3 bases, and 5 bases lay outside the gene matches. The CDR3 region is CASSFGGGLSTDTQYF. Written as DNA, the CDR3 is TGTGCCAGCAGTTTCGGCGGGGGGCTGAGCACAGATACGCAGTATTTT.

V and J are TRBV10-2 and TRBJ1-1; D is unresolved. This CDR3 is 13 amino acids long. Germline CDR1 and CDR2: WSHSY and SAAADI. The V gene lost 6 bases and the J gene lost 2 bases, with 10 bases spanning the gap. The chain's CDR3 is CASRVTVNTEAFF. CDR3 DNA sequence: TGCGCCAGCAGGGTCACGGTTAACACTGAAGCTTTCTTT.

This clone has more than one count but fewer than ten. The chain couples TRBV6-2 or TRBV6-3 to TRBJ2-7; 9 nucleotides agree with TRBD1. J lost 1 base, V lost 6 bases, and 10 bases had no gene match. CDR1 and CDR2 (germline): MNHEY, SVGEGT. This CDR3 is 16 amino acids long. CDR3 protein: CASSSRTGARSYEQYV. The CDR3 DNA follows: TGTGCCAGCAGCTCCCGGACAGGGGCTCGTTCCTACGAGCAGTACGTC.

The chain joins TRBV7-6 to TRBJ1-5; 9 bases line up with TRBD1. The length of the CDR3 is 15 residues. Germline V lookup: CDR1 SGHVS, CDR2 FNYEAQ. Trimming at V came to 5 bases and at J to 3 bases, leaving 5 bases not matched to a gene. The CDR3 nucleotides read TGTGCCAGCAGCCGTAGGACAGGGGTCAATCAGCCCCAGCATTTT. Translated: CASSRRTGVNQPQHF.

The rearrangement joins TRBV5-8 to TRBJ2-5; 9 bases match TRBD2. The junction had 5 bases not matched to a gene; V was cut back by 2 bases and J by 3 bases. There are 15 residues in the CDR3. Germline V CDR1 and CDR2: SGHTS, YDEGEE. The CDR3 sequence: CASSFPRGGKETQYF. The CDR3 bases are TGTGCCAGCAGCTTCCCGCGGGGGGGCAAAGAGACCCAGTACTTC.

The chain recombines TRBV4-3 with TRBJ2-2; 8 bases are shared with TRBD1. The trim removed 5 bases at V and 5 bases at J, leaving 4 bases unmatched. The CDR3 length is 14 residues. CDR1 and CDR2 from the germline V gene are LGHNA and YSLEER. CDR3 nucleotides: TGCGCCAGCAGCTTGGACAGGGTAACCGGGGAGCTGTTTTTT. It is translated as CASSLDRVTGELFF.

V and J are TRBV6-5 and TRBJ2-2; 11 nucleotides line up with TRBD2. J lost 4 bases, V lost 5 bases, and 3 bases had no gene match. This CDR3 contains 15 residues. Per germline, CDR1 MNHEY and CDR2 SVGAGI. The CDR3 spells CASSKTSGITGELFF. The CDR3 nucleotides read TGTGCCAGCAGTAAGACTAGCGGGATCACCGGGGAGCTGTTTTTT.